This T cell receptor beta chain came from a study of vaccination and CD4 T cells after COVID-19 (dated by TCRdb to between 2022 and 2023). General notes on the study: Every convalescent patient had a positive nasal swab PCR test for SARS-CoV-2, with mild disease in roughly ten patients and severe disease in one. Six males and four females were included in the convalescent cohort, with two Hispanic individuals, seven Caucasians, two Asians and one multiracial person represented. Two doses of either the Pfizer-BioNTech BNT162b2 vaccine (n=8) or the Moderna mRNA-1273 vaccine (n=2) were administered to participants. Post-COVID blood samples were collected from convalescent patients a median of roughly 100 days after diagnosis, with a range of roughly 30 to 170 days. Post-vaccine blood samples were obtained a median of roughly 75 days after the second vaccine dose, with a range of roughly 13 to 250 days. Culture stimuli were overlapping spike peptide pools from SARS-CoV-2 and from the common cold coronaviruses HCoV-NL63, HCoV-OC43 and HCoV-229E. Control cultures used a CEFX viral epitope pool as positive control, an HIV-1 Nef peptide pool as negative control, or no peptide. The spike-specific CD4+ TCR repertoire was compared before and after mRNA vaccination in over nine COVID-19 convalescent patients and a few infection-naive healthy vaccine recipients. Findings and caveats that apply to the study as a whole: Relatively few convalescent patients were included in the study, and early timepoints after natural infection were not analyzed. Of the vaccine-specific clones in convalescent patients, 304 of 307, or nearly all, reacted only to SARS-CoV-2 spike and did not cross-react with common cold coronaviruses. The median number of SARS-CoV-2-reactive clonotypes rose from approximately 20 after infection to about 40 after vaccination, but the change was not significant. Among the post-vaccine SARS-CoV-2-reactive clones in convalescent patients, a median about 89% showed up only after vaccination, which suggests vaccine-specific priming.

Library generation was performed with PCR. TCR sequencing of DNA from cultured CD4+ T cells used the Oncomine TCR Beta short-read assay at the Johns Hopkins FTIC core. Genomic DNA was extracted from the cultured CD4+ T cells with the QIAamp micro DNA kit. The Oncomine TCR Beta libraries from cultured CD4+ T cells were pooled using unique dual indexes and then sequenced on an Illumina iSeq 100. The paper's processing steps were these. Non-productive sequences were removed, and CDR3s not starting with C, not ending with F or W, or shorter than 7 amino acids were discarded. The MANAFEST web application identified antigen-specific clonotypes by comparing peptide-stimulated wells against reference wells and other culture wells. Positive clones required FDR below 0.05, an odds ratio above 5, and productive frequency above 0.1% in at least two of three replicate wells. A clonotype counted as cross-reactive if it showed significant expansion both in the SARS-CoV-2 spike wells and in at least one common cold coronavirus spike condition. Levenshtein distances (stringdist) and unrooted phylogenetic trees (ape) in R version 3.6.1 were used to assess CDR3 homology. TCRdb reworked the public reads: Q25 trimming with fastp, MiXCR clone assembly, productive beta chains retained. Rows matching on CDR3 protein sequence are summarized as one entry with the most common DNA and genes. TCRdb assigned the V and J calls; the authors' analysis was not used. A total of thousands of distinct CDR3 sequences appear in this sample, about 45% of them only once. The ten largest clones capture 42% of the sample.

Interpreted using the paper, the treatment or condition label stands for: approximately 11-day PBMC culture with coronavirus spike peptide pools or control peptides (ViraFEST assay). The ViraFEST assay, used in the study, expanded antigen-specific T cells with peptide pools and then identified the expanded clonotypes through TCR sequencing. Positive SARS-CoV-2 PCR tests in the convalescent patients dated from March to December 2020, before Alpha, Beta and Delta variants emerged in the United States. Each well held 1.5 million to 2.5 million PBMCs cultured with about 9.8 ug/ml peptide pools in IMDM containing 5% human AB serum and about 10 IU/ml IL-2. Half of the culture medium was replaced with fresh IL-2-containing medium on days 3 and 7. CD4+ T cells were isolated after about 10 days of culture through negative selection using the EasySep CD4+ T cell isolation kit. Ficoll-Paque Plus gradient centrifugation was used to isolate PBMCs from whole blood, and the isolated PBMCs were then either used fresh or cryopreserved at -140C. Culture conditions were generally each tested in triplicate wells.

This clonotype was observed a handful of times. Its binding antigen is unknown. Base qualities are missing; no much larger clone stands one base away. The germline V gene (reference sequence) yields LNHDA for CDR1 and SQIVND for CDR2. Counted from cysteine to phenylalanine, this CDR3 has 15 amino acids. The CDR3 DNA has 45 bases and is translated from base 1. The germline V end is reduced by 1 base and the J end by 4 bases; junction bases left unmatched: 6. Material: CD4+ T cells from blood, cultured in vitro. The clonotype comes from a human donor who had recovered from COVID-19. The rearrangement combines TRBV19 with TRBJ2-5; the junction holds 7 bases that match TRBD1. The bases are TGTGCCAGTAGTATAGTGGACGACAGGGTAGAGACCCAGTACTTC. Its translation reads: CASSIVDDRVETQYF.